This is a list of T cell receptor beta chains from one sample in a study of cytomegalovirus exposure and HLA in healthy donors. Some clones are missing from TCRdb's copy, which holds only in-frame ones; the method was immunoSEQ multiplex PCR. The sample lists 130,000 or so clones, about 75% occurring once. The source material was PBMCs. The receptors were gathered from a middle-aged woman in good health and CMV-seronegative. CDR3s leave out the opening cysteine and the closing phenylalanine or tryptophan. Fields, in order: J gene, V gene, CDR3 protein.

TRBJ1-2 | TRBV10-3 | AISTLGHHGYT
TRBJ1-3 | TRBV6-6 | ASSTRTGSGNTIY
TRBJ1-6 | TRBV4-3 | ASSPLRAGASYNSPLH
TRBJ1-1 | TRBV29-1 | SVDHRVSTEAF
TRBJ2-1 | TRBV5-1 | ASSLPEPAYNEQF
TRBJ1-1 | TRBV9 | ASSVKPEGRAF
TRBJ2-7 | TRBV30 | AWSVFSSYEQY
TRBJ1-6 | TRBV6-1 | ASSEGWAANSPLH
TRBJ1-1 | TRBV20-1 | TPAGNTEAF
TRBJ2-7 | TRBV6-5 | ASSYSWGEPYEQY
TRBJ2-3 | TRBV9 | ASSVDLLSGTSTDTQY
TRBJ1-6 | TRBV7-2 | ASSLVTANSPLH
TRBJ2-7 | TRBV6-5 | ASSWAGTGWEGSY
TRBJ2-7 | TRBV27 | AIRIITGFPYEQY
TRBJ2-3 | TRBV7-7 | ASSPGTASTDTQY
TRBJ1-2 | TRBV7-9 | SSSLSMGAGGYGYT